This TCR beta chain was retrieved from a study of shared clonotypes between healthy human individuals. Assay: immunoSEQ multiplex PCR; the TCRdb copy retains only in-frame clones and omits some. Among fewer than 2.5 million clones listed, over 85% were seen once. This CDR3 is built from 18 residues. V dropped 4 bases and J dropped 5; count of bases not matched to a gene: 11. In germline, CDR1 is SGHNT, CDR2 YYREEE (reference sequence). The study drew all its donors from Caucasian adults living in Nashville, Tennessee. J is TRBJ2-1 and V is TRBV5-4, with 14 bases identical to TRBD2. What was sequenced was naive CD4+ T cells from PBMCs. The subset denotes: CD45RA+ positively selected. This receptor was obtained from a man aged 18 to 30 in good health. Some clones in this sample may be carry-over from other donors' samples. CDR3 in amino acids: CASSPPGLAGVRNNEQFF. The CDR3, as DNA: TGTGCCAGCAGCCCACCGGGACTAGCGGGAGTCAGGAACAATGAGCAGTTCTTC. Together with reference TRBV5-4 and TRBJ2-1, the CDR3 gives the full variable domain: ETGVTQSPTHLIKTRGQQVTLRCSSQSGHNTVSWYQQALGQGPQFIFQYYREEENGRGNFPPRFSGLQFPNYSSELNVNALELDDSALYLCASSPPGLAGVRNNEQFFGPGTRLTVL.